The T cell receptor (beta chain) under discussion was sequenced for a study of T cells in tumors after PD-1 blockade. Findings of the study overall: Blood contained about 38% of the tumor's TCR clonotypes.

With respect to this clone: Antigen: not known.

Tumor or blood genomic DNA was sequenced, with inputs of roughly 550 ng to 6,500 ng. This table comes from immunoSEQ multiplex PCR, and its TCRdb copy is limited to in-frame clones, with some not included. Here the sample spans 30,000 to 40,000 clones, 78% being singletons. Germline CDR1 and CDR2: MNHEY and SVGAGI. V lost 8 bases, J lost 2 bases, and 4 bases stayed unmatched. CDR3 length: 14 residues. The clonotype was recovered from a human donor with basal cell carcinoma. This chain joins TRBV6-5 and TRBJ2-5; TRBD2 matches at 11 bases. The specimen was PBMCs, collected before anti-PD-1 treatment. CDR3 loop: CASAVAGGQETQYF. CDR3 DNA sequence: TGTGCCAGCGCCGTAGCGGGAGGGCAAGAGACCCAGTACTTC.